This T cell receptor beta chain emerged from a study of blood T cell repertoires in COVID-19. On the study more broadly: The United States, Italy and Spain supplied acute and convalescent COVID-19 samples. PBMCs, B-cell-depleted T cells, or T cells were the source of the cDNA or gDNA that made up the material.

Assay used: immunoSEQ multiplex PCR; TCRdb lists only in-frame clones, some missing. The profile shows about 100,000 clones, just under 80% of them singletons. CDR3 size: 14 residues. CDR1 and CDR2 (germline): GTSNPN, SVGIG (reference sequence). Trimming removed 2 bases from V and 2 bases from J, with 12 bases in between. The receptor was derived from a man in his sixties or seventies with active or convalescent COVID-19. The V gene is TRBV30, the J gene TRBJ1-1; no clear D gene. Material: peripheral blood. The CDR3 reads CAWSWQTTNTEAFF. CDR3 DNA: TGTGCCTGGAGTTGGCAGACAACTAACACTGAAGCTTTCTTT.